These T cell receptor beta chains were read from a single sample in a study of CD8 T cells in ankylosing spondylitis. TCRdb re-analysed the 5' RACE reads in MiXCR, keeping a single row per CDR3 protein. The sample shows approximately 100,000 distinct CDR3 sequences, about 8.5% of them seen only once. The sample consisted of blood, either unsorted or a sorted T cell fraction (not recorded which). The receptors originated from a male donor with ankylosing spondylitis or in good health (not recorded which). Each CDR3 is given with its conserved first and last residue.

V gene | CDR3 protein
TRBV12-3/TRBV12-4 | CASSLAGGPGNEQFF
TRBV5-1 | CASSEQGALYGYTF
TRBV6-2/TRBV6-3 | CASSLLTSGYEQYF
TRBV20-1 | CSAREPSRGGRSEEADTQYF
TRBV6-6 | CASSYFDEQFF
TRBV20-1 | CSARKLQRSAGGQFF
TRBV10-1 | CASSESTTGWGQNEQFF
TRBV10-3 | CAGGHGGANVLTF
TRBV12-5 | CASGLVWTVGPTIKPSPLHF
TRBV21-1 | CASSKADRNTEAFF
TRBV6-2/TRBV6-3 | CASSFVRTGELFF
TRBV11-2 | CASSPIGGGRSSYEQYF
TRBV7-2 | CASKSFGGTEAFF
TRBV18 | CASSPPSRTGDEAFF
TRBV12-3/TRBV12-4 | CASSLRTVPLMNTEAFF
TRBV7-2 | CASSSFGGGGGYNEQFF
TRBV9 | CASSLDLSYNEQFF
TRBV20-1 | CSVKWAGQETQYF
TRBV29-1 | CSVRNTEAFF
TRBV19 | CASSIQSGSSYNEQFF
TRBV7-9 | CASSDTRQGFYGYTF
TRBV12-3/TRBV12-4 | CASSLVGLDGYTF
TRBV9 | CASSPGRLFMNTEAFF
TRBV18 | CASSTLSQPQHF
TRBV20-1 | CSARDRTSGYNEQFF
TRBV20-1 | CSARVATGNIQYF
TRBV2 | CASSSDRGRDTEAFF
TRBV14 | CASSQGSTPYQETQYF
TRBV6-2/TRBV6-3 | CASSSGTGVLNEQFF
TRBV6-1 | CASSGADSGNTIYF
TRBV6-2/TRBV6-3 | CASRLDFQETQYF
TRBV20-1 | CSARDVAGDLGETQYF
TRBV5-6 | CASSSFPGQIRVIYEQYF
TRBV7-2 | CASSLGTSGTGEQFF
TRBV7-2 | CASSLALGEGGFYEQYF
TRBV5-1 | CASSFRQGGGLNTEAFF
TRBV29-1 | CSGGRANTDTQYF
TRBV12-3/TRBV12-4 | CASSLAGGRNGELFF
TRBV7-2 | CASSLIQGSNQPQHF
TRBV19 | CASSTRQVQGNEQFF